This record covers a single T cell receptor (beta chain). What it recognizes is unknown. Other DNA variants within this sample encode the same CDR3. Trimming left V 3 bases short and J 2 bases short, with 10 bases between. In germline, CDR1 is LNHDA, CDR2 SQIVND (reference sequence). The CDR3 totals 15 residues. TCRdb's copy holds only in-frame clones and misses some; the assay was immunoSEQ multiplex PCR. The sample records about 700,000 clones, roughly 70% being singletons. All donors qualified as healthy HIV-negative adults and had experienced no recent acute infections or vaccinations. This specimen belongs to a study of shared clonotypes between healthy human individuals. Study results and caveats: Shared clonotypes: approximately 5.3% naive CD4, 3.5% to 4% naive CD8, about 2.5% memory CD4, about 0.4% memory CD8. Relative to memory subsets, naive subsets generally showed larger estimated richness. The four-donor shared clonotypes exceeded non-shared clonotypes in generation probability, with non-shared ones scoring lower.

This TCR derives from a woman in her thirties in good health. Sequenced material: memory CD4+ T cells sorted from blood. Subset meaning: CD45RA-negative fraction. The J gene is TRBJ2-2, the V gene TRBV19; perhaps TRBD1 as D (6 bases). The CDR3 nucleotides are TGTGCCAGTAGTATCTCAGGGACAAACACCGGGGAGCTGTTTTTT. Protein sequence: CASSISGTNTGELFF.